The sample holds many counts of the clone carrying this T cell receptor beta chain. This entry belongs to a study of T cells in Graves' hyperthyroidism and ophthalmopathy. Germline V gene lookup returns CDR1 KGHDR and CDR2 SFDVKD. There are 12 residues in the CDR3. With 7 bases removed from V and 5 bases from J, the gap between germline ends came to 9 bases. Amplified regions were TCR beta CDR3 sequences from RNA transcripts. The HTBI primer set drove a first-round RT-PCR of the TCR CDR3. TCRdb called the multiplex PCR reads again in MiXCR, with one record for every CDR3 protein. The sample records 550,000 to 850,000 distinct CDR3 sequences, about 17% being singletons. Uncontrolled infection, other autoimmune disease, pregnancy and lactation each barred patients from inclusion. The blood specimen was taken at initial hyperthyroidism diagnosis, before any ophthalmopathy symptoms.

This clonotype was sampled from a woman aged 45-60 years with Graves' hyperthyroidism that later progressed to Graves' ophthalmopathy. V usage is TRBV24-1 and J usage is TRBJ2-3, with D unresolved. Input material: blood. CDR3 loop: CATSDPLDTQYF. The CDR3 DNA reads TGTGCCACCAGCGATCCTTTAGATACGCAGTATTTT.